This record looks at one T cell receptor (beta chain) sequence and its context. The CDR3 consists of 13 residues. Germline V gene sequence: CDR1 LGHNA, CDR2 YNFKEQ. With V trimmed by 8 bases and J by 12 bases, 15 bases remained unmatched. Survey-level immunoSEQ sequencing profiled the TCR beta repertoire. Assay: immunoSEQ multiplex PCR; the TCRdb copy retains only in-frame clones and omits some. The table has roughly 68,000 clones, 85% to 95% seen once. Sequenced material: PBMCs. J is TRBJ1-1 and V is TRBV4-2, with 7 bases lining up with TRBD1. The TCR sequence derives from a man aged 35 to 55 with rheumatoid arthritis. This chain's CDR3 is CASLPGGGGKPFF. The CDR3 coding sequence is TGTGCCAGCCTCCCAGGGGGAGGGGGCAAGCCTTTCTTT.